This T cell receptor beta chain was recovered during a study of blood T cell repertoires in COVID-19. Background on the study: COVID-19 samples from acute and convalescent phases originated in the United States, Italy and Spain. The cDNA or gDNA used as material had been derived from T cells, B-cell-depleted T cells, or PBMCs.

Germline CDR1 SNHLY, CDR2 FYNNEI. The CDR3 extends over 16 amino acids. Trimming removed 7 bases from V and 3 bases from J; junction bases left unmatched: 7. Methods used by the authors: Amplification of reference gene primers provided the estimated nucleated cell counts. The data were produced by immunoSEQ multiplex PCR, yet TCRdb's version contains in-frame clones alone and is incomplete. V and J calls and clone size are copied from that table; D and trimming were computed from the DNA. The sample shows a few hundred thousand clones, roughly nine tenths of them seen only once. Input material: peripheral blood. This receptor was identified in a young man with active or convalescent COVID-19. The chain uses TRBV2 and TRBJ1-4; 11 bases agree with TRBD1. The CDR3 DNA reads TGTGCCAGCATCTGGGACAGGGGGTGGCCTAATGAAAAACTGTTTTTT. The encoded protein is CASIWDRGWPNEKLFF.